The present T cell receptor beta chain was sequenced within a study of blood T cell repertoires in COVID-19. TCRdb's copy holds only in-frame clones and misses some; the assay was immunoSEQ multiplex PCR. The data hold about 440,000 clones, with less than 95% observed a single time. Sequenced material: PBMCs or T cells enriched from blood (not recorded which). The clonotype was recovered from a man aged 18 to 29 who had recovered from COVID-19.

CDR3 amino acids: CASTRGAEAFF. The CDR3 nucleotides read TGTGCCAGCACCCGGGGGGCTGAAGCTTTCTTT. The chain has TRBV3-1 (or the pseudogene TRBV3-2) and TRBJ1-1; weak D call: TRBD1 (5 bases). The CDR3 sequence is 11 residues long. Trimming pared 7 bases from V and 6 bases from J, leaving 9 bases between. CDR1 is LGHDT, CDR2 YNNKEL, per germline (reference sequence).